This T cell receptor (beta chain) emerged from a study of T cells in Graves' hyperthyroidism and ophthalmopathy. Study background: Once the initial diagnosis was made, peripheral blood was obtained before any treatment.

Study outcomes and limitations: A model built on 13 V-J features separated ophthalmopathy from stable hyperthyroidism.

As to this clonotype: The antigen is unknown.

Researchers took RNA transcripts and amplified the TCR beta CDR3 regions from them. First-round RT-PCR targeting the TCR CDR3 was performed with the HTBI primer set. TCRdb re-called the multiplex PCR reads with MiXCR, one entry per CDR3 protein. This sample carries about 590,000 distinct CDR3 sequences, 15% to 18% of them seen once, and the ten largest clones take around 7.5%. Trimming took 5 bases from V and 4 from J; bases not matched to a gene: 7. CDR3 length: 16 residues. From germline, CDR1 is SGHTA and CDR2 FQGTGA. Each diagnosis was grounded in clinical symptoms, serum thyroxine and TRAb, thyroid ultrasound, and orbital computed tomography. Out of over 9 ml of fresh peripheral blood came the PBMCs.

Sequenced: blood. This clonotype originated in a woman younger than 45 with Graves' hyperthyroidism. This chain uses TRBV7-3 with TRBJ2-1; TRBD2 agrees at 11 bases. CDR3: CASSPTGTSGYNEQFF. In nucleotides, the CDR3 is TGTGCCAGCAGCCCTACCGGGACTAGCGGTTACAATGAGCAGTTCTTC.